This T cell receptor (beta chain) was profiled in a study of T cells expressing NK-cell markers. Study overall: CD3+CD56+NKG2C+, CD3+CD56+NKG2C- and CD3+CD56-NKG2C+ T cells, once sorted, supplied the TCR beta repertoires.

From germline, CDR1 is SGHTA and CDR2 FQGTGA. The length of the CDR3 is 16 residues. UMIs were included in TCR beta cDNA generated by 5'RACE template switching. TCRdb reanalyzed the 5' RACE reads and collapses them to one entry per CDR3 protein, without DNA. This sample's clone table lists 200,000 to 300,000 distinct CDR3 sequences. The sequence was collected from a young man in good health. What was sequenced was blood T cells: a sorted CD56 or NKG2C T cell subset, CD4+ or CD8+ T cells, or bulk PBMC T cells (not recorded which). The chain has TRBV7-3 and TRBJ2-3; TCRdb returns TRBD2, unconfirmable since there is no DNA. The CDR3 protein is CASSTKLAGASDTQYF.